This T cell receptor (beta chain) was sequenced for a study of T cell responses to AZD1222 COVID-19 vaccine (dated by TCRdb to the early 2020s). General notes on the study: AZD1222 recipients whose second dose came at about 4 weeks and those whose second dose came at about 12 weeks were combined into one group, since spike-specific TCR depth and breadth did not differ between the two schedules. A total of 230 or so trial participants underwent TCR sequencing, of whom some 210 received two doses of AZD1222 and some 26 received two doses of the MenACWY control vaccine. Trial participants were enrolled by age into 18-55, 56-69 and 70-plus year subgroups, with approximately 150, 30 and 60 TCR-sequenced participants respectively. Here is what the overall study found, with its caveats: Conclusions about previously exposed vaccinees are limited, since just six AZD1222 recipients were seropositive for SARS-CoV-2 at baseline. Reportedly, close to half of the unique spike-specific TCRs recognized epitopes lying outside the regions that are mutated in the B.1.351 and B.1.1.7 variants. After two AZD1222 doses, spike-specific TCR breadth and depth were significantly higher than at day 0 and than in MenACWY recipients. The 56-69-year group was small, and its depth increase did not reach significance, likely because of low power. Vaccine-associated CD4 TCRs spanned the whole spike protein, with dominant responses in regions 160-218 and 743-854. Participants were mostly white British, with more females than males. The authors suggested clonal diversity may have been underestimated. Because no day 14 peak-response samples were available, repertoires were characterized only after the peak T cell response.

A single count supports this clone. Its target antigen remains unknown. No much larger clone is present one base from it, and per-base qualities are unavailable. The V end loses 3 bases and the J end loses 0 bases, and a stretch of 5 bases separates them. Sequences ENHRY (CDR1) and SYGVKD (CDR2) are obtained from the germline V gene. The cysteine opens and the phenylalanine closes a CDR3 of 14 amino acids. The sequence is cut down to CDR3 DNA, 42 bases in frame from base 1. The CDR3 regions of human TCRbeta chains were subjected to immunosequencing. In the original analysis: Repertoire TCRs were matched against a reference library of SARS-CoV-2-specific TCRs generated with the MIRA antigen-specificity platform. Breadth meant the fraction of unique TCRs that were SARS-CoV-2-associated, whereas depth meant the fraction of total T cells that were SARS-CoV-2-associated. Using the MIRA data, each spike-specific TCR was assigned both to the spike region to which the TCR was reactive and to a CD4 or CD8 class. Log10-transformed breadth and depth values were compared by one-way ANOVA with Sidak's multiple comparisons tests. Imported from immuneACCESS, the table was reduced by TCRdb to in-frame sequences with V and J called. These copies leave out some clones; in studies compared against another copy, an unresolved V gene accounts for under half, and the cause of the remainder is not known. V and J calls and clone size are those listed in that table; D and trimming were worked out from the DNA. For this sample the table gives 68,000 or so clones, of which more than 70% were detected only once. Of the sample, about an eighth falls within the top ten clones.

According to the study, the label for this sample's time point signals: baseline before first vaccination. Samples from vaccinated people were obtained from the UK trials COV001 and COV002, which included a single-blind randomized controlled phase 2/3 trial of AZD1222 (ChAdOx1 nCoV-19) in healthy adults. For TCRbeta chain sequencing, PBMC samples from trial participants were taken at day 0 and at day 28 after the second dose. The clonotype comes from an adult in good health. The sequenced sample was peripheral blood, obtained on day 0 of AZD1222 vaccination. The rearrangement combines TRBV10-3 with TRBJ2-2, with the D segment identity uncertain. The DNA reads as follows: TGTGCCATCAGTGACCGGGCGAACACCGGGGAGCTGTTTTTT. Its product reads: CAISDRANTGELFF.